A selection of T cell receptor beta chains follows, all from one sample in a study of CD4 T cells in relation to SARS-CoV-2 and coronaviruses. Only in-frame clones appear in the TCRdb table, and some are missing; sequencing was by immunoSEQ multiplex PCR. The data contain 43,000 or so clones, roughly 82% of them singletons. Their target antigens are unknown. Sequencing was carried out using naive CD4+ T cells from PBMCs, cultured in vitro. These receptors were collected from an adult with COVID-19. Both conserved end residues are part of each CDR3. D genes are given only for firm matches. Part of the rows lack a size; the others show once, few, many or a class for expanded clones.

>TRBJ2-3|once|TRBD2|TRBV7-9
TGTGCCAGCAGCTTTAGCGGGGCCAGCACAGATACGCAGTATTTT
CASSFSGASTDTQYF
>TRBJ2-7|once|NA|TRBV10-3
TGTGCCACGTACGACACGCGGACTCTACCCTACGAGCAGTACTTC
CATYDTRTLPYEQYF
>TRBJ2-7|NA|TRBD2|TRBV5-1
TGCGCCAGCAGCTTGGTGCTAGCGGGAGTCGAGCAGTACTTC
CASSLVLAGVEQYF
>TRBJ2-7|NA|NA|TRBV13
TGTGCCAGCAGCGTGGGACTCCTCGAACCCGGTGGGCTCTACGAGCAGTACTTC
CASSVGLLEPGGLYEQYF
>TRBJ2-2|NA|TRBD2|TRBV7-2
TGTGCCAGCAGAGATCGAACTAGCGGTGGCGGGGAGCTGTTTTTT
CASRDRTSGGGELFF
>TRBJ2-7|NA|TRBD1|TRBV7-9
TGTGCCAGCAGCTTAACGACAGGGGTGTACGAGCAGTACTTC
CASSLTTGVYEQYF
>TRBJ2-1|NA|TRBD2|TRBV11-3
TGTGCCAGCAGCAAGGGACTAGTAGGAAATGAGCAGTTCTTC
CASSKGLVGNEQFF
>TRBJ2-1|once|TRBD2|TRBV5-1
TGCGCCAGCAGCTCCGCTAGCGGGAGGTTCAATGAGCAGTTCTTC
CASSSASGRFNEQFF
>TRBJ2-7|NA|TRBD2|TRBV29-1
TGCAGCGCCCAAGCGGCTAGCGGGACCCCCTACGAGCAGTACTTC
CSAQAASGTPYEQYF
>TRBJ2-7|NA|NA|TRBV4-3
TGCGCCAGCAGCCAAGAAGGGATTACCTACGAGCAGTACTTC
CASSQEGITYEQYF
>TRBJ2-1|NA|NA|TRBV19
TGTGCCAGTAGTATACCATCCGGGACTCGAGACAATGAGCAGTTCTTC
CASSIPSGTRDNEQFF
>TRBJ2-1|NA|TRBD2|TRBV28
TGTGCCAGCAGCCCCCAGGGGCGGGAGGGTGAGCAGTTCTTC
CASSPQGREGEQFF
>TRBJ1-4|once|NA|TRBV2
TGTGCCAGCAGCCCACAGGGTATGGCTAATGAAAAACTGTTTTTT
CASSPQGMANEKLFF
>TRBJ1-6|NA|NA|TRBV6-1
TGTGCCAGCAGTGAGCTAATACACGGAGTCTCCTATAATTCACCCCTCCACTTT
CASSELIHGVSYNSPLHF
>TRBJ2-7|NA|NA|TRBV19
TGTGCCAGTAGTATTAGGGCGGTGTCCTACGAGCAGTACTTC
CASSIRAVSYEQYF
>TRBJ2-5|NA|NA|TRBV9
TGTGCCAGCAGCGTAGCTCCTAGAGAAGAGACCCAGTACTTC
CASSVAPREETQYF
>TRBJ2-3|NA|TRBD2|TRBV6-4
TGTGCCAGCAGTGGGGTAGCGGGAGGCACAGATACGCAGTATTTT
CASSGVAGGTDTQYF
>TRBJ2-3|few|NA|TRBV6-5
TGTGCCAGCAGCCGAATACTCGGTCCCGATACGCAGTATTTT
CASSRILGPDTQYF
>TRBJ2-3|NA|TRBD2|TRBV24-1
TGTGCCACCAGTGACGCCGAATTCGGAGCGGGAGAAGCAGATACGCAGTATTTT
CATSDAEFGAGEADTQYF
>TRBJ2-2|few|NA|TRBV28
TGTGCCAGCACCCAAGGCCCCGGGGGCGGGACCGGGGAGCTGTTTTTT
CASTQGPGGGTGELFF
>TRBJ2-1|NA|TRBD1|TRBV6-6
TGTGCCAGCAGCCGCCCGCTTGACAGGGTGGTGTTGGGATCCTACAATGAGCAGTTCTTC
CASSRPLDRVVLGSYNEQFF
>TRBJ2-5|NA|TRBD2|TRBV27
TGTGCCAGCAGTTTTTCTGGACTAGACCAAGAGACCCAGTACTTC
CASSFSGLDQETQYF
>TRBJ2-1|once|TRBD2|TRBV28
TGTGCCAGCAGCGGAGCCGGGACTAGCACCTACAATGAGCAGTTCTTC
CASSGAGTSTYNEQFF
>TRBJ2-7|NA|TRBD1|TRBV5-1
TGCGCCAGCAGCTTGGAGGGACAGGGGGTAGGGTACGAGCAGTACTTC
CASSLEGQGVGYEQYF
>TRBJ2-7|NA|NA|TRBV5-4
TGTGCCAGCAGCTCCGGGTCGGGCAGTTCCGAGCAGTACTTC
CASSSGSGSSEQYF
>TRBJ2-1|NA|TRBD2|TRBV4-1
TGCGCCAGCAGCCGATTCCCGGGACTAGCGGGAGATGAGCAGTTCTTC
CASSRFPGLAGDEQFF
>TRBJ1-6|NA|NA|TRBV27
TGTGCCAGCAGTTTCACAGGGAGGAATTCACCCCTCCACTTT
CASSFTGRNSPLHF